This TCR beta chain comes out of a study of T-cell memory formation after mild COVID-19. Trimming took off 4 bases at V and 1 base at J, with 13 bases between the two ends. The CDR3 has 15 amino acids. The germline V gene has CDR1 SGHTS and CDR2 YDEGEE. The 5'RACE method, run with constant-segment primers, produced TCR alpha and TCR beta cDNA libraries (carrying sample barcodes and UMIs). TCRdb redid the calling of the 5' RACE reads with MiXCR, one entry per CDR3 protein. The sample records nearly 200,000 distinct CDR3 sequences, about 16% being singletons. The origin of this receptor is an adult woman who had mild COVID-19 (a few samples of this study predate the infection). Cell type and time point are not known. Sequencing was performed on PBMCs or a T cell subset sorted from them (not recorded which). This chain connects TRBV5-8 to TRBJ2-3; D is possibly TRBD1 (6 bases). The CDR3 is CASSLAGVRTDTQYF. For the CDR3, the DNA is TGTGCCAGCAGCCTTGCAGGGGTTCGCACAGATACGCAGTATTTT.